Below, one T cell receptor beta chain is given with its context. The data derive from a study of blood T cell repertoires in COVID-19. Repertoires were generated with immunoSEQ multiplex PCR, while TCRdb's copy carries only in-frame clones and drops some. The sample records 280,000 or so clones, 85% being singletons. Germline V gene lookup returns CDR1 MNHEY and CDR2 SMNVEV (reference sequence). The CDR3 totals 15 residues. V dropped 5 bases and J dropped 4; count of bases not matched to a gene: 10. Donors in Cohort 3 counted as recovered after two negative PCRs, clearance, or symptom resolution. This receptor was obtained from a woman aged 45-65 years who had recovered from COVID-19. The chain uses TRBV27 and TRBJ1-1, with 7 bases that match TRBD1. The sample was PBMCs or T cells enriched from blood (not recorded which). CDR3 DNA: TGTGCCAGCAGTCTCGCCCTCACAGGGGCCACTGAAGCTTTCTTT. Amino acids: CASSLALTGATEAFF.